The next 21 T cell receptor beta chains were all read from a single sample in a study of graft-versus-host responses after intestinal transplantation. TCRdb's copy holds only in-frame clones and misses some; the assay was immunoSEQ multiplex PCR. The sample lists 40,000 to 55,000 clones; 85% to 95% were seen once. For these receptors, no antigen is known. The sequencing here drew on unstimulated CD8+ T cells sorted from spleen or lymph node cells, taken before transplant. The source is a human donor who was the organ donor for an intestinal transplant.

This sequence joins TRBV11-2 and TRBJ2-3, with 10 nucleotides matching TRBD2. V shed 6 bases and J 4 bases; nucleotides not matched to a gene: 1. Germline V gene sequence: CDR1 SGHAT, CDR2 FQNNGV. The CDR3 extends over 13 amino acids. The CDR3: CASRSGGADTQYF. CDR3 nucleotide sequence: TGTGCCAGCAGAAGCGGGGGGGCAGATACGCAGTATTTT.

The chain employs TRBV9 and TRBJ1-1; 8 bases line up with TRBD1. This CDR3 region has 15 residues. CDR1 and CDR2 (germline): SGDLS, YYNGEE. V lost 3 bases, J lost 1 base, and 5 bases stayed unmatched. The CDR3 bases are TGTGCCAGCAGCGCGGAAGGGACAGGGAACACTGAAGCTTTCTTT. It is translated as CASSAEGTGNTEAFF.

J is TRBJ2-7 and V is TRBV4-1; D not resolved. This CDR3 region has 14 residues. Germline V gene lookup returns CDR1 MGHRA and CDR2 YSYEKL. Trimming cost V 4 bases and J 3 bases, with 13 bases left between them. The CDR3 nucleotides read TGCGCCAGCAGCCTCGCTACTGAGAGCTACGAGCAGTACTTC. It encodes CASSLATESYEQYF.

J is TRBJ2-3 and V is TRBV10-3; perhaps TRBD2 as D (6 bases). Germline CDR1 ENHRY, CDR2 SYGVKD. This CDR3 comprises 17 residues. Trimming took off 2 bases at V and 2 bases at J, with 17 bases between the two ends. In DNA, the CDR3 is TGTGCCATCAGTGAGATCCAAAAGGGACTCCTCACAGATACGCAGTATTTT. Translation gives CAISEIQKGLLTDTQYF.

This sequence joins TRBV15 and TRBJ2-1; D is unresolved. The CDR3 covers 13 residues. The V gene's germline CDR1 is LNHNV and CDR2 YYDKDF (reference sequence). V gave up 5 bases and J gave up 4 bases, with 9 bases separating them. The CDR3 DNA follows: TGTGCCACCAGCCTCCCAGTGTACAATGAGCAGTTCTTC. Residues: CATSLPVYNEQFF.

J is TRBJ2-1 and V is TRBV9, with 10 positions matching TRBD2. Trimming cost V 1 base and J 3 bases; bases outside gene matches: 7. Germline CDR1 reads SGDLS; CDR2 reads YYNGEE. The CDR3 runs 17 residues. In nucleotides, the CDR3 is TGTGCCAGCAGCGTATTGGCTAGCGGGGGTATCTACAATGAGCAGTTCTTC. This encodes CASSVLASGGIYNEQFF.

The chain combines TRBV4-3 with TRBJ1-6, with a tentative D call TRBD1 (6 bases). There are 22 residues in the CDR3. From germline, CDR1 is LGHNA and CDR2 YSLEER. V shed 0 bases and J shed 8 bases, with 32 bases lying between them. CDR3 protein: CASSQDEFGGMGALFVDSPLHF. CDR3 nucleotides: TGCGCCAGCAGCCAAGATGAGTTTGGGGGGATGGGGGCCCTCTTTGTGGATTCACCCCTCCACTTT.

This chain joins TRBV6-4 and TRBJ1-6; D remains ambiguous. The CDR3 runs to 13 residues. Per germline, CDR1 MRHNA and CDR2 SNTAGT. CDR3 sequence reads: CAGGWQNNSPLHF. For the CDR3, the DNA is TGTGCAGGAGGGTGGCAGAATAATTCACCCCTCCACTTT.

The J gene is TRBJ1-1, the V gene TRBV7-9, with D hard to call. This CDR3 region has 17 residues. Trimming took 0 bases from V and 3 from J, leaving 17 bases between them. In germline, CDR1 is SEHNR, CDR2 FQNEAQ (reference sequence). The CDR3 reads CASSLALRRQQDTEAFF. As DNA, the CDR3 is TGTGCCAGCAGCTTAGCGCTAAGGAGGCAGCAGGACACTGAAGCTTTCTTT.

V usage is TRBV7-6 and J usage is TRBJ1-3, with D perhaps TRBD1 (5 bases). The CDR3 is 13 amino acids. Trimming pared 1 base from V and 8 bases from J, leaving 9 bases between. CDR1 and CDR2 from the germline V gene are SGHVS and FNYEAQ. This chain's CDR3 is CASSLGGGDTIYF. CDR3 DNA: TGTGCCAGCAGCTTAGGCGGGGGAGACACCATATATTTT. Full variable domain (rest looked up from reference TRBV7-6 and TRBJ1-3): GAGVSQSPRYKVTKRGQDVALRCDPISGHVSLYWYRQALGQGPEFLTYFNYEAQQDKSGLPNDRFSAERPEGSISTLTIQRTEQRDSAMYRCASSLGGGDTIYFGEGSWLTVV.

The chain has TRBV6-1 and TRBJ2-7, with 7 bases identical to TRBD1. Trimming removed 3 bases from V and 0 bases from J; junction bases left unmatched: 5. The germline V gene has CDR1 MNHNS and CDR2 SASEGT. CDR3 length equals 15 residues. The CDR3 region is CASSDYRGLSYEQYF. The CDR3 DNA reads as TGTGCCAGCAGTGACTACAGGGGCCTCTCCTACGAGCAGTACTTC.

V usage is TRBV27 and J usage is TRBJ2-7, with 8 bases identical to TRBD2. Germline CDR1 and CDR2: MNHEY and SMNVEV (reference sequence). CDR3 length: 16 amino acids. V shed 5 bases and J 0 bases; nucleotides not matched to a gene: 9. This chain's CDR3 is CASSPPTGGASYEQYF. The CDR3 bases are TGTGCCAGCAGTCCCCCAACCGGGGGGGCCTCCTACGAGCAGTACTTC.

Remarks on this clone: One end of the junction varies from germline; a read error may be responsible. The chain employs TRBV28 and TRBJ2-5, with D perhaps matching TRBD1 or TRBD2 (5 bases each). This CDR3 region has 15 residues. The germline V gene has CDR1 MDHEN and CDR2 SYDVKM. CDR3 DNA: TGTGCCAGCAGTCTACTGAGGGGAGTCCAAGAGGCCCAGTACTTC. Residues: CASSLLRGVQEAQYF.

The chain couples TRBV4-3 to TRBJ1-2; D might be TRBD1 (5 bases). V lost 6 bases, J lost 8 bases, and 22 bases lay in between. Germline lookup yields CDR1 LGHNA and CDR2 YSLEER. The CDR3 is 15 amino acids. DNA of the CDR3: TGCGCCAGCAGTCAATATGGGGCAGCCCCATCAGGCTACACCTTC. Its protein product is CASSQYGAAPSGYTF.

The rearrangement uses TRBV19 and TRBJ2-1; TRBD1 aligns across 10 bases. Germline V gene lookup returns CDR1 LNHDA and CDR2 SQIVND (reference sequence). The CDR3 is made up of 16 amino acids. J lost 9 bases, V lost 3 bases, and 11 bases had no gene match. The CDR3 region has the DNA TGTGCCAGTAGTATTCTGGGGACAGGGGCTCTGGGTGAGCAGTTCTTC. Translation: CASSILGTGALGEQFF.

This rearrangement joins TRBV18 to TRBJ1-1; D gene unclear. The CDR3 spans 14 residues. Between the trimmed V and J ends, which lost 2 bases and 3 bases, there was a span of 10 bases. CDR1 and CDR2 from the germline V gene are KGHSH and LQKENI. CDR3 sequence: CASSPNGRDTEAFF. The CDR3 DNA sequence: TGTGCCAGCTCACCAAACGGACGGGACACTGAAGCTTTCTTT.

The rearrangement uses TRBV25-1 and TRBJ1-6; 9 bases match TRBD1. The trim removed 5 bases at V and 7 bases at J, leaving 6 bases unmatched. In germline, CDR1 is MGHDK, CDR2 SYGVNS. This CDR3 comprises 15 residues. CDR3 amino acids: CASSSGTGWNSPLHF. The CDR3 region has the DNA TGTGCCAGCAGTTCCGGGACAGGGTGGAATTCACCCCTCCACTTT.

The rearrangement links TRBV5-6 to TRBJ2-2; D possibly matches TRBD1 or TRBD2 (5 bases each). The CDR3 runs 13 residues. The V end was cut by 1 base, the J end by 6 bases, with 7 bases between. In germline, CDR1 is SGHDT, CDR2 YYEEEE. The CDR3 bases are TGTGCCAGCAGCTTGTGGGGGTCCGGGGAGCTGTTTTTT. Translation: CASSLWGSGELFF.

V and J are TRBV2 and TRBJ2-5; TRBD2 matches at 8 bases. The CDR3 is made up of 14 amino acids. Losses at the gene ends were 6 bases for V and 5 bases for J; bases not matched to a gene: 8. Germline V gene sequence: CDR1 SNHLY, CDR2 FYNNEI. CDR3 in amino acids: CASSVNSGAETQYF. As DNA, the CDR3 is TGTGCCAGCAGCGTTAATAGCGGGGCCGAGACCCAGTACTTC.

The V and J genes are TRBV2 and TRBJ2-3; 9 nucleotides agree with TRBD2. The J segment lost 3 bases and the V segment lost 7 bases, leaving 8 bases of the junction unmatched. In germline, CDR1 is SNHLY, CDR2 FYNNEI. CDR3 size: 15 residues. CDR3 in DNA: TGTGCCAGCACAGGGACTAGCAATCCTACAGATACGCAGTATTTT. Protein product: CASTGTSNPTDTQYF.

V gene TRBV28 combines with J gene TRBJ1-5; D ambiguous. V was cut by 5 bases and J by 1 base, with 15 bases left in between. The germline V gene has CDR1 MDHEN and CDR2 SYDVKM. This CDR3 contains 16 residues. The CDR3 bases are TGTGCCAGCAGTGCGACGGCCGGCCGGAGCAATCAGCCCCAGCATTTT. Protein: CASSATAGRSNQPQHF.